This passage covers 9 T cell receptor beta chains from one sample sequenced in a study of shared clonotypes between healthy human individuals. Only in-frame clones appear in the TCRdb table, and some are missing; sequencing was by immunoSEQ multiplex PCR. Of about 2.3 million clones listed, about nine tenths were seen once; the top ten hold more than 0.35%. Sequenced sample: naive CD4+ T cells from PBMCs. The subset was: CD45RA+ positively selected. The source is a man between 18 and 29 years old in good health. Some clones in this sample may be carry-over from other donors' samples.

This clone showed up just once. The chain combines TRBV7-3 with TRBJ2-3; D possibly corresponds to TRBD2 (6 bases). CDR3 size: 13 residues. V lost 5 bases and J lost 6, with 12 bases in between. Germline CDR1 SGHTA, CDR2 FQGTGA. The DNA of the CDR3 is TGTGCCAGCAGCCCGACTAGGGAGGATACGCAGTATTTT. This codes for CASSPTREDTQYF. Supplemented by reference TRBV7-3 and TRBJ2-3, the full variable domain reads GAGVSQTPSNKVTEKGKYVELRCDPISGHTALYWYRQSLGQGPEFLIYFQGTGAADDSGLPNDRFFAVRPEGSVSTLKIQRTERGDSAVYLCASSPTREDTQYFGPGTRLTVL.

Remarks on this clone: In the same sample, other DNA sequences code for this CDR3. This chain connects TRBV19 to TRBJ2-7; 9 bases align to TRBD1. There are 14 residues in the CDR3. The V segment lost 3 bases and the J segment 6 bases; nucleotides outside the gene matches: 6. Germline values: CDR1 LNHDA, CDR2 SQIVND (reference sequence). The CDR3 coding sequence is TGTGCCAGTAGTATTGGTACAGGGGGCCCCGAGCAGTACTTC. It codes for CASSIGTGGPEQYF.

CDR3: CASSRTSGKYEQYF. The CDR3 DNA follows: TGTGCCAGCAGCCGGACTAGCGGGAAATACGAGCAGTACTTC. This chain links TRBV7-2 with TRBJ2-7; 12 positions agree with TRBD2. The trim removed 5 bases at V and 4 bases at J, leaving 3 bases unmatched. The CDR3 totals 14 residues. From germline, CDR1 is SGHTA and CDR2 FQGNSA.

The genes are TRBV23-1 and TRBJ2-1; D is perhaps TRBD1 (5 bases). TRBV23-1 is sorted into the ORF group, with uncertain function. This CDR3 has 12 amino acids. V lost 4 bases and J lost 5, with 6 bases in between. CDR3 DNA sequence: TGCGCCAGCAGTCCAGGGCACAATGAGCAGTTCTTC. This encodes CASSPGHNEQFF.

The V call is TRBV28, the J call TRBJ2-1; 9 nucleotides match TRBD2. This CDR3 has 15 amino acids. The J segment lost 4 bases and the V segment lost 3 bases, leaving 4 bases of the junction unmatched. Germline CDR1 is MDHEN and CDR2 is SYDVKM. The CDR3 region is CASSFLTSGYNEQFF. The CDR3, as DNA: TGTGCCAGCAGTTTTTTGACTAGCGGATACAATGAGCAGTTCTTC.

This clone was found a few times. The V gene is TRBV7-9, the J gene TRBJ1-1; no clear D. The CDR3 is made up of 13 amino acids. Looked up from germline, CDR1 is SEHNR and CDR2 is FQNEAQ (reference sequence). Trimming took 2 bases from V and 4 from J, leaving 8 bases between them. The CDR3 nucleotides are TGTGCCAGCAGCTTAAGTACCGGCACTGAAGCTTTCTTT. This gives the protein CASSLSTGTEAFF.

DNA for the CDR3: TGTGCCAGCAGCCTCCGGGACGGGTCCTACGAGCAGTACTTC. It yields the protein CASSLRDGSYEQYF. The chain links TRBV11-3 to TRBJ2-7; D is possibly TRBD1 or TRBD2 (5 bases each). Per germline, CDR1 SGHNT and CDR2 YENEEA. This CDR3 spans 14 amino acids. V was shortened by 5 bases and J by 1 base, with 12 bases between the two germline ends.

The rearrangement links TRBV5-4 to TRBJ2-3; 8 bases agree with TRBD2. The CDR3 sequence is 15 residues long. Trimming cost V 6 bases and J 1 base; bases outside gene matches: 7. Looked up from germline, CDR1 is SGHNT and CDR2 is YYREEE (reference sequence). Here the CDR3 DNA reads TGTGCCAGCAACTCGGACGGGGGGGGCACAGATACGCAGTATTTT. Encoded protein: CASNSDGGGTDTQYF. Full variable domain (rest looked up from reference TRBV5-4 and TRBJ2-3): ETGVTQSPTHLIKTRGQQVTLRCSSQSGHNTVSWYQQALGQGPQFIFQYYREEENGRGNFPPRFSGLQFPNYSSELNVNALELDDSALYLCASNSDGGGTDTQYFGPGTRLTVL.

This chain joins TRBV5-1 and TRBJ2-3; TRBD2 might be the D (6 bases). V was cut by 4 bases and J by 2 bases, with 14 bases left in between. Germline values: CDR1 SGHRS, CDR2 YFSETQ. The CDR3 loop spans 15 amino acids. The CDR3 loop is CASSASGADTDTQYF. Here the CDR3 DNA reads TGCGCCAGCAGCGCCTCGGGAGCTGACACAGATACGCAGTATTTT.